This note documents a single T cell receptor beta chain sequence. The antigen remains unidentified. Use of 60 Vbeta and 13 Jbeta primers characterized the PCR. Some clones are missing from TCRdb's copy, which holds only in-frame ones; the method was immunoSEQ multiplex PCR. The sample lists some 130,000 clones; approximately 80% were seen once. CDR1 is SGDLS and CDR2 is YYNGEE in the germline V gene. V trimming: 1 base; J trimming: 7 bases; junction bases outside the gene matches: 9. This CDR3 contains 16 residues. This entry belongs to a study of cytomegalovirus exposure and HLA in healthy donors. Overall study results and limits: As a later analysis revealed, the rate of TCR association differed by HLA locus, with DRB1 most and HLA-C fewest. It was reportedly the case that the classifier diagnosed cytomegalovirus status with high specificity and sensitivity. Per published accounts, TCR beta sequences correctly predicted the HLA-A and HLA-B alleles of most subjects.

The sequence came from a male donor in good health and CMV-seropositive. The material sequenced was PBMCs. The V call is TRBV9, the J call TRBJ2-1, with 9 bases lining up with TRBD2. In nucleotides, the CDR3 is TGTGCCAGCAGCGTACAGGGCGGGAGGGCAAATAATGAGCAGTTCTTC. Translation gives CASSVQGGRANNEQFF.